These 24 T cell receptor beta chains came from one sample sequenced in a study of Graves' ophthalmopathy and Graves' hyperthyroidism. RNA transcripts served as template for amplifying TCR beta CDR3 sequences. HTBI primers were employed in first-round RT-PCR, then a second-round multiplex PCR followed. TCRdb recomputed calls from the multiplex PCR reads with MiXCR, one row per CDR3 protein. The table records approximately 1.2 million distinct CDR3 sequences, about two fifths of them present only once. Sequencing was carried out using peripheral blood or thyroid tissue (not recorded which). These receptors all come from an adult man with Graves' hyperthyroidism.

This clonotype was detected many times. The chain has TRBV15 and TRBJ2-7; tentatively, D is TRBD2 (6 bases). There are 15 residues in the CDR3. Germline V gives CDR1 LNHNV, CDR2 YYDKDF (reference sequence). The V end lost 2 bases, the J end lost 4 bases, and 15 bases lay between the germline ends. The CDR3 nucleotides are TGTGCCACCAGCAGAACCCGTTTTGCGGGGTACGAGCAGTACTTC. Translating it yields CATSRTRFAGYEQYF.

Regarding this clonotype: One end of the junction does not line up with germline, which may come from a read error. The chain recombines TRBV29-1 with TRBJ2-7; TRBD1 aligns across 11 bases. The CDR3 is made up of 12 amino acids. Germline V gene sequence: CDR1 SQVTM, CDR2 ANQGSEA. The CDR3 DNA is TGCAGCGTGGGACAGGGGGGGTACGAGCAGAACTTC. This gives the protein CSVGQGGYEQNF.

This chain links TRBV4-3 with TRBJ1-2, with unresolved D. Germline V gene sequence: CDR1 LGHNA, CDR2 YSLEER. The CDR3 loop spans 13 amino acids. V lost 6 bases and J lost 1, with 9 bases in between. As DNA, the CDR3 is TGCGCCAGCAGTCCCACACTTAACTATGGCTACACCTTC. This gives the protein CASSPTLNYGYTF.

This clonotype was detected ten times or more. The chain recombines TRBV7-9 with TRBJ2-5, with TRBD1 matching 11 bases. The CDR3 extends over 16 amino acids. CDR1 and CDR2 from the germline V gene are SEHNR and FQNEAQ (reference sequence). Trimming took 3 bases from V and 0 from J; bases not matched to a gene: 3. The CDR3 DNA reads as TGTGCCAGCAGCTTCCCGGGACAGGGGGACCAAGAGACCCAGTACTTC. Amino acids: CASSFPGQGDQETQYF.

The gene calls are TRBV19 and TRBJ2-3, with 8 bases matching TRBD1. With V trimmed by 4 bases and J by 2 bases, 5 bases remained unmatched. The germline gives CDR1 LNHDA, CDR2 SQIVND (reference sequence). The CDR3 extends over 15 amino acids. The CDR3: CASSTTGGPTDTQYF. Written as DNA, the CDR3 is TGTGCCAGTAGTACCACAGGGGGACCCACAGATACGCAGTATTTT.

This clonotype was seen at least ten times. J is TRBJ1-5 and V is TRBV15; 8 nucleotides align to TRBD1. Per the germline V gene, CDR1 is LNHNV and CDR2 is YYDKDF (reference sequence). Trimming took 1 base from V and 5 from J; bases not matched to a gene: 7. The CDR3 is 16 residues long. CDR3 loop: CATSRVPAGGYQPQHF. The CDR3 DNA is TGTGCCACCAGCAGAGTACCGGCAGGGGGCTATCAGCCCCAGCATTTT.

The table lists this clonotype with a few counts. The chain couples TRBV27 to TRBJ1-6; TRBD1 is a possible D gene (6 bases). Germline loops: CDR1 MNHEY, CDR2 SMNVEV (reference sequence). The V end was cut by 3 bases, the J end by 9 bases, with 15 bases between. The CDR3 consists of 15 residues. The chain's CDR3 is CASSFLGRTASPLHF. CDR3 bases: TGTGCCAGCAGTTTTCTTGGGCGGACAGCTTCACCCCTCCACTTT.

This clonotype was counted a few times. The rearrangement uses TRBV5-1 and TRBJ2-7; D not certain. CDR1 is SGHRS and CDR2 is YFSETQ in the germline V gene. The CDR3 loop spans 14 amino acids. Trimming took off 0 bases at V and 6 bases at J, with 13 bases between the two ends. Here the CDR3 reads CASSLEVAPGEQYF. Here the CDR3 DNA reads TGCGCCAGCAGCTTGGAAGTGGCCCCGGGCGAGCAGTACTTC.

This clonotype was seen a few times. The gene calls are TRBV30 and TRBJ2-7; weak D call: TRBD2 (6 bases). The germline gives CDR1 GTSNPN, CDR2 SVGIG (reference sequence). The CDR3 loop spans 11 amino acids. Trimming cost V 3 bases and J 9 bases, with 12 bases left between them. CDR3 residues: CAWSLTGVQYF. In DNA form, the CDR3 reads TGTGCCTGGAGCCTAACGGGGGTGCAGTACTTC.

Ten or more counts support this clonotype. The CDR3 protein is CSVEVGETNTGELFF. The CDR3 DNA sequence: TGCAGCGTTGAAGTAGGGGAAACGAACACCGGGGAGCTGTTTTTT. This chain connects TRBV29-1 to TRBJ2-2, with D possibly matching TRBD1 (5 bases). This CDR3 spans 15 amino acids. V was shortened by 1 base and J by 0 bases, with 9 bases between the two germline ends. In germline, CDR1 is SQVTM, CDR2 ANQGSEA.

In its sample, this clonotype was seen many times. V gene TRBV9 combines with J gene TRBJ1-1; the D gene is possibly TRBD1 (5 bases). V was trimmed by 4 bases and J by 5 bases, leaving 18 bases between them. Germline assignment: CDR1 SGDLS and CDR2 YYNGEE. The CDR3 sequence is 15 residues long. CDR3 sequence reads: CASSPRWGPTTEAFF. CDR3 nucleotides: TGTGCCAGCAGCCCGAGGTGGGGACCGACGACTGAAGCTTTCTTT. The entire variable domain, with the rest obtained from reference TRBV9 and TRBJ1-1, is as follows: DSGVTQTPKHLITATGQRVTLRCSPRSGDLSVYWYQQSLDQGLQFLIQYYNGEERAKGNILERFSAQQFPDLHSELNLSSLELGDSALYFCASSPRWGPTTEAFFGQGTRLTVV.

This clonotype was observed many times. The chain joins TRBV20-1 to TRBJ2-5; 10 bases map to TRBD2. Germline V gives CDR1 DFQATT, CDR2 SNEGSKA (reference sequence). The junction had 5 bases not matched to a gene; V was cut back by 3 bases and J by 1 base. The CDR3 consists of 15 residues. The CDR3 coding sequence is TGCAGTGCTAGGGCTAGCGGGGGCACCCAAGAGACCCAGTACTTC. Its protein is CSARASGGTQETQYF.

This clonotype occurred many times. The chain couples TRBV20-1 to TRBJ2-7; TRBD2 is a possible D gene (5 bases). The CDR3 is made up of 11 amino acids. Germline values: CDR1 DFQATT, CDR2 SNEGSKA (reference sequence). The CDR3 DNA is TGCAGCGCGGAGGCTAGGGCCGAGCAGTACTTC. Translating gives CSAEARAEQYF.

This clonotype was counted between two and nine times. This chain connects TRBV19 to TRBJ1-1; a weak D match, TRBD1 (6 bases). Trimming took off 0 bases at V and 4 bases at J, with 18 bases between the two ends. CDR1 and CDR2 from the germline V gene are LNHDA and SQIVND (reference sequence). The CDR3 has 17 residues. The CDR3 nucleotides read TGTGCCAGTAGTATAGATCGGAGGGGGGCTTTAAGCACTGAAGCTTTCTTT. Encoded protein: CASSIDRRGALSTEAFF.

This clonotype appeared many times. The rearrangement uses TRBV2 and TRBJ1-2; possible D gene TRBD1, 6 bases. Looked up from germline, CDR1 is SNHLY and CDR2 is FYNNEI. V was trimmed by 10 bases and J by 3 bases, leaving 18 bases between them. This CDR3 is 14 amino acids long. CDR3 bases: TGTGCCAAACAACCAGGGGACATCGACTATGGCTACACCTTC. It specifies CAKQPGDIDYGYTF.

This clonotype was counted many times. This rearrangement joins TRBV12-3 or TRBV12-4 to TRBJ1-1; weak D call: TRBD1 (6 bases). CDR3 length: 16 residues. Trimming left V 5 bases short and J 5 bases short, with 21 bases between. CDR3 loop: CASSPGGSTVGTEAFF. The CDR3 bases are TGTGCCAGCAGTCCCGGGGGCAGTACAGTGGGGACTGAAGCTTTCTTT.

This clonotype was found many times. The V gene is TRBV12-3 or TRBV12-4, the J gene TRBJ1-2, with a weak D call TRBD1 (6 bases). There are 13 residues in the CDR3. The V gene lost 6 bases and the J gene lost 3 bases, with 11 bases spanning the gap. This CDR3 reads CASRRRGDYGYTF. The CDR3 DNA is TGTGCCAGCAGGAGAAGGGGGGACTATGGCTACACCTTC.

About this clonotype itself: Germline is not matched at one junction end, which may reflect a read error. The chain uses TRBV10-2 and TRBJ1-6, with a possible D match to TRBD1 (5 bases). Germline V CDR1 and CDR2: WSHSY, SAAADI. CDR3 length: 11 amino acids. CDR3: CASSEPGLTVF. The CDR3 DNA sequence: TGCGCCAGCAGTGAGCCGGGACTGACCGTCTTT.

This clonotype has ten or more counts. The chain links TRBV7-9 to TRBJ1-1; 8 nucleotides agree with TRBD1. The CDR3 is made up of 13 amino acids. Trimming took 5 bases from V and 10 from J; bases not matched to a gene: 9. Germline CDR1 reads SEHNR; CDR2 reads FQNEAQ (reference sequence). The CDR3 region is CASSEGQGGRAFF. DNA of the CDR3: TGTGCCAGCAGCGAAGGACAGGGTGGGAGAGCTTTCTTT. Combining the CDR3 with reference TRBV7-9 and TRBJ1-1 gives the whole variable domain DTGVSQNPRHKITKRGQNVTFRCDPISEHNRLYWYRQTLGQGPEFLTYFQNEAQLEKSRLLSDRFSAERPKGSFSTLEIQRTEQGDSAMYLCASSEGQGGRAFFGQGTRLTVV.

In its sample, this clonotype was seen a few times. The rearrangement joins TRBV28 to TRBJ1-5; no clear D gene. The germline V gene encodes CDR1 MDHEN and CDR2 SYDVKM. V dropped 3 bases and J dropped 3 bases, with 9 bases sitting between them. The CDR3 contains 14 residues. CDR3: CASSFIQLNQPQHF. DNA of the CDR3: TGTGCCAGCAGTTTTATCCAGCTCAATCAGCCCCAGCATTTT.

This clonotype was picked up many times. V usage is TRBV2 and J usage is TRBJ2-2; D might be TRBD2 (5 bases). This CDR3 contains 15 residues. CDR1 and CDR2 from the germline V gene are SNHLY and FYNNEI. The germline V and J ends were trimmed by 3 bases and 5 bases, with 13 bases remaining between them. The CDR3 sequence is CASSDTRGGTGELFF. CDR3 DNA sequence: TGTGCCAGCAGTGATACCCGGGGTGGGACCGGGGAGCTGTTTTTT.

This chain uses TRBV7-3 with TRBJ1-1; 9 positions agree with TRBD1. V was clipped by 2 bases and J by 5 bases; unmatched bases: 9. This CDR3 region has 16 residues. Germline V gene lookup returns CDR1 SGHTA and CDR2 FQGTGA. The CDR3 DNA is TGTGCCAGCAGCTTACGCCGGACAGGGGTTAGAACTGAAGCTTTCTTT. Translating it yields CASSLRRTGVRTEAFF.

This clonotype came up a few times. The rearrangement uses TRBV5-1 and TRBJ2-2; 14 nucleotides match TRBD2. V shed 5 bases, J shed 0 bases, and the junction held 6 bases outside the gene matches. Germline V gene data show CDR1 as SGHRS and CDR2 as YFSETQ. This CDR3 spans 18 amino acids. CDR3 coding DNA: TGCGCCAGCAGTTGGACTAGCGGGGGGAAACCGAACACCGGGGAGCTGTTTTTT. This translates into CASSWTSGGKPNTGELFF.

The rearrangement links TRBV25-1 to TRBJ2-7, with 8 nucleotides matching TRBD1. This CDR3 is built from 16 residues. From germline, CDR1 is MGHDK and CDR2 SYGVNS. V was pared by 6 bases and J by 2 bases, with 12 bases of the junction left unmatched. The CDR3 DNA reads TGTGCCAGCAGCACCCCCAGGACAGGGAGCACCTACGAGCAGTACTTC. Protein product: CASSTPRTGSTYEQYF.